A single T cell receptor (beta chain) is shown here with its context. This sample was taken from a study of cytomegalovirus exposure and HLA in healthy donors. The PCR ran on 60 Vbeta and 13 Jbeta primers. TCRdb's copy holds only in-frame clones and misses some; the assay was immunoSEQ multiplex PCR. The sample yields roughly 100,000 clones, around 85% seen once. Germline assignment: CDR1 LNHNV and CDR2 YYDKDF (reference sequence). V shed 5 bases and J 3 bases; nucleotides not matched to a gene: 7. The CDR3 has 17 residues. The TCR comes from a young man in good health and CMV-seronegative. This rearrangement joins TRBV15 to TRBJ2-3; 14 bases are shared with TRBD2. The sample comprised PBMCs. DNA of the CDR3: TGTGCCACCAGCGGGGGACTAGCGGGAGTAGTTACAGATACGCAGTATTTT. Translated: CATSGGLAGVVTDTQYF. Variable domain in full (rest from reference TRBV15 and TRBJ2-3): DAMVIQNPRYQVTQFGKPVTLSCSQTLNHNVMYWYQQKSSQAPKLLFHYYDKDFNNEADTPDNFQSRRPNTSFCFLDIRSPGLGDTAMYLCATSGGLAGVVTDTQYFGPGTRLTVL.